The 13 T cell receptor beta chains given below trace back to one sample, sequenced in a study of cytomegalovirus exposure and HLA in healthy donors. The PCR made use of 60 Vbeta and 13 Jbeta primers. This table comes from immunoSEQ multiplex PCR, and its TCRdb copy is limited to in-frame clones, with some not included. The table lists 150,000 to 200,000 clones, about 75% of them singletons. The sample comprised PBMCs. The receptors come from a man between 40 and 49 years old in good health and CMV-seropositive.

There are a few counts of this clone. The V gene is TRBV2, the J gene TRBJ1-5; D not resolved. The germline V and J ends were trimmed by 11 bases and 4 bases, with 18 bases remaining between them. CDR1 is SNHLY, CDR2 FYNNEI, per germline. The CDR3 covers 14 residues. The CDR3 DNA reads TGTGCCTGCCGTCCGGGGATCACAAATCAGCCCCAGCATTTT. It translates to CACRPGITNQPQHF.

CDR3 DNA sequence: TGCAGCGTTGAGCCCCTGGGAGCGGACGAGCAGTACTTC. It encodes CSVEPLGADEQYF. This chain uses TRBV29-1 with TRBJ2-7; a possible D gene is TRBD2 (5 bases). V lost 3 bases to trimming and J lost 5 bases, with 14 bases between them. This CDR3 has 13 amino acids. Germline assignment: CDR1 SQVTM and CDR2 ANQGSEA.

The V gene is TRBV2, the J gene TRBJ1-2, with 7 bases matching TRBD1. V shed 6 bases and J 7 bases; nucleotides not matched to a gene: 8. Germline values: CDR1 SNHLY, CDR2 FYNNEI. This CDR3 has 13 residues. The CDR3 DNA is TGTGCCAGCAGACTTGACAGGGAAGGTGGCTACACCTTC. This gives the protein CASRLDREGGYTF.

The chain has TRBV27 and TRBJ2-1; 12 positions agree with TRBD2. Trimming at V came to 5 bases and at J to 6 bases, leaving 5 bases not matched to a gene. CDR3 length: 15 residues. Germline V gene lookup returns CDR1 MNHEY and CDR2 SMNVEV (reference sequence). The CDR3 is CASSRTSGKANEQFF. CDR3 nucleotides: TGTGCCAGCAGTCGGACTAGCGGGAAGGCCAATGAGCAGTTCTTC.

Notes on this clone: A junction end diverges from the germline sequence, so it may reflect a read error. The rearrangement uses TRBV7-9 and TRBJ1-1; D might be TRBD1 (6 bases). Germline CDR1 reads SEHNR; CDR2 reads FQNEAQ (reference sequence). The CDR3 totals 17 residues. CDR3 region: CASSLGGALGLNTEAFF. CDR3 coding DNA: TGTGCCAGCAGCCTGGGGGGGGCCCTTGGCTTGAATACTGAAGCTTTCTTT.

V is TRBV4-1 and J is TRBJ2-3; 7 nucleotides match TRBD2. Trimming removed 0 bases from V and 4 bases from J; junction bases left unmatched: 4. The CDR3 loop spans 15 amino acids. The germline gives CDR1 MGHRA, CDR2 YSYEKL. The CDR3 sequence: CASSQEGGSADTQYF. The CDR3 nucleotides are TGCGCCAGCAGCCAAGAAGGCGGGAGTGCAGATACGCAGTATTTT.

The V and J genes are TRBV7-8 and TRBJ2-5, with TRBD1 as a possible D gene (6 bases). The DNA end is more similar to TRBJ2-7, so the J call may be wrong. The CDR3 is made up of 13 amino acids. Germline CDR1 reads SGHVS; CDR2 reads FQNEAQ. CDR3 sequence (DNA): TGTGCCAGCGGTAACAGGGTGGGCTACGAGCAGTACTTC. This gives the protein CASGNRVGYEQYF.

This clone is a singleton in its sample. This sequence joins TRBV5-1 and TRBJ1-2; 7 bases are shared with TRBD1. After removal of 4 bases from V and 6 bases from J, the junction contained 9 bases not matched to a gene. CDR3 size: 14 residues. Germline values: CDR1 SGHRS, CDR2 YFSETQ. The CDR3 DNA sequence: TGCGCCAGCAGCGTTGACAGGGCCCGTGATGGCTACACCTTC. It yields the protein CASSVDRARDGYTF.

This chain connects TRBV2 to TRBJ2-7; a possible D gene is TRBD2 (6 bases). The V gene's germline CDR1 is SNHLY and CDR2 FYNNEI. The CDR3 runs to 14 residues. V lost 4 bases and J lost 2, with 12 bases in between. The CDR3 nucleotides read TGTGCCAGCAGTGGCGTTGGGGGGACCTACGAGCAGTACTTC. Its translation: CASSGVGGTYEQYF.

The chain couples TRBV18 to TRBJ1-2, with D tentatively TRBD1 (5 bases). The CDR3 contains 14 residues. V shed 5 bases and J shed 3 bases, with 13 bases lying between them. In germline, CDR1 is KGHSH, CDR2 LQKENI. CDR3 in DNA: TGTGCCAGCTCATCCCGCCCAGGGCACTATGGCTACACCTTC. This codes for CASSSRPGHYGYTF.

This chain connects TRBV6-1 to TRBJ2-7; D gene uncertain. CDR1 is MNHNS, CDR2 SASEGT, per germline. The CDR3 has 12 residues. This chain's CDR3 is CSKQKAAYEQYF. The CDR3, as DNA: TGTTCCAAGCAGAAGGCGGCATACGAGCAGTACTTC.

J is TRBJ2-2 and V is TRBV5-6; no definite D call. The germline V gene encodes CDR1 SGHDT and CDR2 YYEEEE. There are 13 residues in the CDR3. Between the trimmed V and J ends, which lost 4 bases and 8 bases, there was a span of 12 bases. Here the CDR3 reads CASSPLESGELFF. The CDR3 nucleotides read TGTGCCAGCAGCCCCCTAGAATCTGGGGAGCTGTTTTTT. The full variable domain, rest sourced from reference TRBV5-6 and TRBJ2-2, is DAGVTQSPTHLIKTRGQQVTLRCSPKSGHDTVSWYQQALGQGPQFIFQYYEEEERQRGNFPDRFSGHQFPNYSSELNVNALLLGDSALYLCASSPLESGELFFGEGSRLTVL.

The rearrangement links TRBV6-5 to TRBJ2-5, with 7 bases fitting TRBD2. Germline lookup yields CDR1 MNHEY and CDR2 SVGAGI. The CDR3 covers 13 residues. The junction had 0 bases not matched to a gene; V was cut back by 5 bases and J by 0 bases. The CDR3 reads CASSRGDQETQYF. CDR3 coding DNA: TGTGCCAGCAGTCGGGGGGACCAAGAGACCCAGTACTTC.